This TCR beta chain comes out of a study of post-analysis software for immune sequencing data. Study overall: Secondary progressive, relapsing-remitting and progressive-relapsing multiple sclerosis were among the included disease courses. Findings and limits, study-wide: F measure grouped same-batch samples tightly together. Patients showed TRBV5-6, TRBV5-1 and TRBV20-1 among roughly five TRBV segments more frequent than in controls. The study found significantly lower normalized Chao1 diversity in multiple sclerosis patients than in controls.

In the case of this clonotype: The target antigen is unknown.

V was pared by 6 bases and J by 0 bases, with 8 bases between. Per the germline V gene, CDR1 is MNHEY and CDR2 is SMNVEV (reference sequence). The CDR3 contains 13 residues. Unique molecular identifiers were carried by the TCR beta cDNA libraries. TCRdb independently ran MiXCR on the PCR reads; one entry per CDR3 protein. Of about 820,000 distinct CDR3 sequences listed, around 50% were seen once; the top ten hold approximately 4.2%. The V call is TRBV27, the J call TRBJ1-2; no clear D. This sequence originates from a girl between 10 and 17 years old with multiple sclerosis. Sequencing was performed on blood. Here the CDR3 DNA reads TGTGCCAGCAGACACGGCTCTAACTATGGCTACACCTTC. It specifies CASRHGSNYGYTF.